The rows below give T cell receptor beta chains drawn from one sample of a study of cytomegalovirus exposure and HLA in healthy donors. Measured with immunoSEQ multiplex PCR; TCRdb has only the in-frame clones, and not every one. The data show around 110,000 clones, with 65% seen just once and just under 9.5% held by the top ten. The sample taken for sequencing was PBMCs. The source is a woman between 40 and 55 years old in good health and CMV-seropositive. CDR3s include the opening cysteine and the closing phenylalanine or tryptophan. D genes are given only for firm matches. Only some rows state a clone size, as once, few, many or a class for expanded clones.

V gene: TRBV27; D gene: -; clone size: few; J gene: TRBJ2-3; CDR3 protein: CASRPVQGTQYF; CDR3 DNA: TGTGCCAGCAGGCCCGTTCAGGGTACGCAGTATTTT
V gene: TRBV5-1; D gene: TRBD2; clone size: -; J gene: TRBJ2-5; CDR3 protein: CASSGMTSGGATQYF; CDR3 DNA: TGCGCCAGCAGCGGAATGACTAGCGGGGGTGCAACCCAGTACTTC
V gene: TRBV5-1; D gene: -; clone size: -; J gene: TRBJ1-4; CDR3 protein: CASRREVATNEKLFF; CDR3 DNA: TGCGCCAGCCGCCGGGAGGTAGCAACTAATGAAAAACTGTTTTTT
V gene: TRBV21-1; D gene: -; clone size: once; J gene: TRBJ2-1; CDR3 protein: CASSNSSYNEQFF; CDR3 DNA: TGTGCCAGCAGCAACAGCTCCTACAATGAGCAGTTCTTC
V gene: TRBV15; D gene: -; clone size: -; J gene: TRBJ2-7; CDR3 protein: CATSRDTPSYEQYF; CDR3 DNA: TGTGCCACCAGCAGGGACACTCCATCCTACGAGCAGTACTTC
V gene: TRBV4-1; D gene: -; clone size: -; J gene: TRBJ2-7; CDR3 protein: CASSQDPTGFYEQYF; CDR3 DNA: TGCGCCAGCAGCCAAGATCCGACTGGGTTCTACGAGCAGTACTTC
V gene: TRBV5-4; D gene: -; clone size: -; J gene: TRBJ2-7; CDR3 protein: CASSLGGESYEQYF; CDR3 DNA: TGTGCCAGCAGCTTAGGGGGAGAGTCCTACGAGCAGTACTTC
V gene: TRBV30; D gene: TRBD1; clone size: -; J gene: TRBJ2-1; CDR3 protein: CAWSEGRGQGEQFF; CDR3 DNA: TGTGCCTGGAGTGAAGGCAGGGGGCAAGGTGAGCAGTTCTTC
V gene: TRBV4-1; D gene: TRBD1; clone size: few; J gene: TRBJ1-2; CDR3 protein: CASSRRDREDNYGYTF; CDR3 DNA: TGCGCCAGCAGCCGACGGGACAGGGAAGATAACTATGGCTACACCTTC
V gene: TRBV7-7; D gene: TRBD2; clone size: -; J gene: TRBJ2-3; CDR3 protein: CASRLTAGVAVWGTDTQYF; CDR3 DNA: TGTGCTAGCAGGCTAACAGCGGGAGTGGCGGTCTGGGGCACAGATACGCAGTATTTT
V gene: TRBV30; D gene: -; clone size: -; J gene: TRBJ1-1; CDR3 protein: CASQSGTEAFF; CDR3 DNA: TGTGCCTCTCAATCCGGGACTGAAGCTTTCTTT
V gene: TRBV27; D gene: -; clone size: -; J gene: TRBJ2-5; CDR3 protein: CASSLSGVGEETQYF; CDR3 DNA: TGTGCCAGCAGTTTATCAGGTGTAGGGGAAGAGACCCAGTACTTC
V gene: TRBV9; D gene: TRBD2; clone size: -; J gene: TRBJ2-7; CDR3 protein: CASSVASGDYEQYF; CDR3 DNA: TGTGCCAGCAGCGTAGCTAGCGGGGACTACGAGCAGTACTTC
V gene: TRBV18; D gene: TRBD2; clone size: few; J gene: TRBJ2-1; CDR3 protein: CASSPPNSGRDNEQFF; CDR3 DNA: TGTGCCAGCTCACCACCAAATAGCGGGAGGGACAATGAGCAGTTCTTC
V gene: TRBV7-9; D gene: -; clone size: few; J gene: TRBJ2-7; CDR3 protein: CASSLAPGQGSGIYEQYF; CDR3 DNA: TGTGCCAGCAGCTTAGCCCCGGGACAGGGTAGCGGGATCTACGAGCAGTACTTC
V gene: TRBV4-1; D gene: TRBD1; clone size: few; J gene: TRBJ1-5; CDR3 protein: CASSLFTGDNQPQHF; CDR3 DNA: TGCGCCAGCAGCCTATTCACAGGGGACAATCAGCCCCAGCATTTT
V gene: TRBV7-9; D gene: -; clone size: -; J gene: TRBJ1-2; CDR3 protein: CASSLDFSEYGYTF; CDR3 DNA: TGTGCCAGCAGCTTAGATTTTAGTGAATATGGCTACACCTTC
V gene: TRBV7-2; D gene: -; clone size: -; J gene: TRBJ1-1; CDR3 protein: CASSISGTPNTEAFF; CDR3 DNA: TGTGCCAGCAGCATCTCCGGGACACCAAACACTGAAGCTTTCTTT
V gene: TRBV7-9; D gene: -; clone size: -; J gene: TRBJ2-3; CDR3 protein: CASSSGLTTDTQYF; CDR3 DNA: TGTGCCAGCAGCTCCGGACTAACCACAGATACGCAGTATTTT
V gene: TRBV5-8; D gene: -; clone size: -; J gene: TRBJ1-5; CDR3 protein: CASSLTYRANQPQHF; CDR3 DNA: TGTGCCAGCAGCTTAACTTACAGGGCCAATCAGCCCCAGCATTTT
V gene: TRBV6-1; D gene: -; clone size: once; J gene: TRBJ2-1; CDR3 protein: CASSGAGYRSYNEQFF; CDR3 DNA: TGTGCCAGCAGTGGGGCAGGTTACCGCTCCTACAATGAGCAGTTCTTC
V gene: TRBV11-3; D gene: TRBD2; clone size: -; J gene: TRBJ2-7; CDR3 protein: CASSVSGRSYEQYF; CDR3 DNA: TGTGCCAGCAGCGTAAGCGGGAGGTCCTACGAGCAGTACTTC
V gene: TRBV7-3; D gene: TRBD1; clone size: -; J gene: TRBJ1-6; CDR3 protein: CASSPGGDGNSPLHF; CDR3 DNA: TGTGCCAGCAGTCCAGGGGGCGACGGGAATTCACCCCTCCACTTT
V gene: TRBV4-2; D gene: TRBD1; clone size: -; J gene: TRBJ1-4; CDR3 protein: CASSQEGQGNEKLFF; CDR3 DNA: TGTGCCAGCAGCCAGGAGGGACAGGGGAATGAAAAACTGTTTTTT
V gene: TRBV5-4; D gene: TRBD2; clone size: once; J gene: TRBJ2-7; CDR3 protein: CASSLWGGGSYEQYF; CDR3 DNA: TGTGCCAGCAGCTTGTGGGGGGGAGGGTCCTACGAGCAGTACTTC
V gene: TRBV10-3; D gene: TRBD1; clone size: -; J gene: TRBJ2-1; CDR3 protein: CAISEWQGANEQFF; CDR3 DNA: TGTGCCATCAGTGAGTGGCAGGGGGCAAATGAGCAGTTCTTC
V gene: TRBV4-3; D gene: TRBD1; clone size: -; J gene: TRBJ1-4; CDR3 protein: CASSPRQGPEKLFF; CDR3 DNA: TGCGCCAGCAGCCCCAGACAGGGGCCTGAAAAACTGTTTTTT
V gene: TRBV9; D gene: -; clone size: -; J gene: TRBJ2-2; CDR3 protein: CASSVDRMALQSTGELFF; CDR3 DNA: TGTGCCAGCAGCGTAGATCGGATGGCCCTACAGAGCACCGGGGAGCTGTTTTTT
V gene: TRBV4-2; D gene: -; clone size: -; J gene: TRBJ1-5; CDR3 protein: CASSQSVDSLSNQPQHF; CDR3 DNA: TGTGCCAGCAGCCAATCCGTGGACAGCCTAAGCAATCAGCCCCAGCATTTT
V gene: TRBV6-1; D gene: TRBD1; clone size: -; J gene: TRBJ1-5; CDR3 protein: CASSETRGHQSNQPQHF; CDR3 DNA: TGTGCCAGCAGTGAAACCAGGGGGCATCAGAGCAATCAGCCCCAGCATTTT
V gene: TRBV19; D gene: TRBD1; clone size: few; J gene: TRBJ1-4; CDR3 protein: CASSIETGGFEKLFF; CDR3 DNA: TGTGCCAGTAGTATCGAGACAGGGGGGTTTGAAAAACTGTTTTTT
V gene: TRBV19; D gene: TRBD1; clone size: -; J gene: TRBJ1-1; CDR3 protein: CASSPPTGRNTEAFF; CDR3 DNA: TGTGCCAGTAGTCCCCCGACAGGGAGGAACACTGAAGCTTTCTTT
V gene: TRBV4-3; D gene: -; clone size: -; J gene: TRBJ2-7; CDR3 protein: CASSQDLSYEQYF; CDR3 DNA: TGCGCCAGCAGCCAAGATCTAAGCTACGAGCAGTACTTC
V gene: TRBV15; D gene: -; clone size: -; J gene: TRBJ2-1; CDR3 protein: CATSRWNPRGYNEQFF; CDR3 DNA: TGTGCCACCAGCAGATGGAACCCCCGGGGCTACAATGAGCAGTTCTTC
V gene: TRBV5-5; D gene: TRBD1; clone size: few; J gene: TRBJ1-2; CDR3 protein: CASSWTYTGTGIYGYTF; CDR3 DNA: TGTGCCAGCAGCTGGACTTACACCGGGACAGGGATCTATGGCTACACCTTC
V gene: TRBV25-1; D gene: -; clone size: -; J gene: TRBJ2-5; CDR3 protein: CASSERVSGETQYF; CDR3 DNA: TGTGCCAGCAGTGAGAGGGTATCGGGAGAGACCCAGTACTTC
V gene: TRBV19; D gene: TRBD1; clone size: few; J gene: TRBJ2-7; CDR3 protein: CASRKQTGSYEQYF; CDR3 DNA: TGTGCCAGTAGAAAGCAGACAGGGTCCTACGAGCAGTACTTC
V gene: TRBV19; D gene: -; clone size: few; J gene: TRBJ1-1; CDR3 protein: CASSIGRTEAFF; CDR3 DNA: TGTGCCAGTAGTATTGGGAGAACTGAAGCTTTCTTT
V gene: TRBV6-6; D gene: TRBD1; clone size: -; J gene: TRBJ2-7; CDR3 protein: CASSSRTGRREQYF; CDR3 DNA: TGTGCCAGCAGTTCGCGGACAGGAAGGCGCGAGCAGTACTTC
V gene: TRBV5-4; D gene: TRBD2; clone size: -; J gene: TRBJ2-1; CDR3 protein: CASSSSPSGRDNEQFF; CDR3 DNA: TGTGCCAGCAGCTCGTCCCCTAGCGGGAGGGACAATGAGCAGTTCTTC
V gene: TRBV4-3; D gene: -; clone size: many; J gene: TRBJ2-1; CDR3 protein: CASSQGFPGRNEQFF; CDR3 DNA: TGCGCCAGCAGCCAAGGGTTCCCTGGGCGCAATGAGCAGTTCTTC
V gene: TRBV19; D gene: TRBD2; clone size: -; J gene: TRBJ2-1; CDR3 protein: CASSALGGSTQFF; CDR3 DNA: TGTGCCAGTAGTGCCCTAGGCGGGAGCACGCAGTTCTTC
V gene: TRBV7-9; D gene: TRBD2; clone size: -; J gene: TRBJ2-7; CDR3 protein: CASSSSGAGGNYEQYF; CDR3 DNA: TGTGCCAGCAGCTCTAGCGGGGCCGGGGGGAACTACGAGCAGTACTTC